Below, one T cell receptor (beta chain) is given with its context. These data are taken from a study of blood T cell repertoires in COVID-19. CDR1 MNHEY and CDR2 SMNVEV come from the germline V gene (reference sequence). J lost 0 bases, V lost 7 bases, and 6 bases had no gene match. CDR3 length: 15 residues. Across about two dozen US areas, participants ranged in age from about 18 to 90 years. Before being deemed recovered, Cohort 3 donors had two negative PCRs, clearance, or symptom resolution. Libraries were prepared by immunoSEQ multiplex PCR; TCRdb keeps only in-frame clonotypes and omits some of them. The profile shows 200,000 to 250,000 clones, less than 90% of them singletons.

The material sequenced was PBMCs or T cells enriched from blood (not recorded which). The clonotype was recovered from a woman aged 40 to 50 who had recovered from COVID-19. V and J are TRBV27 and TRBJ1-5; 7 bases fit TRBD1. The CDR3 is CASTPGQYSNQPQHF. CDR3 coding DNA: TGTGCCAGCACCCCGGGACAGTATAGCAATCAGCCCCAGCATTTT.